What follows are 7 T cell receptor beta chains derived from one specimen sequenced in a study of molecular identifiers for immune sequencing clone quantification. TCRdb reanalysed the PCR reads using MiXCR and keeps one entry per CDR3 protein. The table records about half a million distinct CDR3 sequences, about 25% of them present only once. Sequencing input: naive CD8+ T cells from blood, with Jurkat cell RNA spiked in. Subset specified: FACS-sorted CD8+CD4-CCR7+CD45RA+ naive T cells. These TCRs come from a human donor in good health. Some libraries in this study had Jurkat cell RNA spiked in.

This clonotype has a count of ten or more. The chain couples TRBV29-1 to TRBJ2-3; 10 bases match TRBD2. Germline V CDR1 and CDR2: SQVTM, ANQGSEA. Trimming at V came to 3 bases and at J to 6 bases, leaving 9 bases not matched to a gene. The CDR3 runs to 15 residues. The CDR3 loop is CSVDTVAGGSDTQYF. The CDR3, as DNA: TGCAGCGTTGATACAGTAGCGGGGGGTAGCGATACGCAGTATTTT.

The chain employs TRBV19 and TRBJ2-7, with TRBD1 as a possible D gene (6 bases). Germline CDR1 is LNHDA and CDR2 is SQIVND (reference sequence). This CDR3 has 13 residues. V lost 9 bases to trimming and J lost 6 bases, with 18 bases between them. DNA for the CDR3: TGTGCCAGGAGGGTCTCAGGGGAAGGCGAGCAGTACTTC. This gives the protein CARRVSGEGEQYF.

Here the CDR3 reads CASSFRGMAKNIQYF. CDR3 coding DNA: TGTGCCAGCAGCTTTCGGGGGATGGCCAAAAACATTCAGTACTTC. The rearrangement links TRBV11-2 to TRBJ2-4; possibly TRBD2 for D (6 bases). With 3 bases removed from V and 1 base from J, the gap between germline ends came to 10 bases. From germline, CDR1 is SGHAT and CDR2 FQNNGV. The CDR3 runs to 15 residues. The whole variable domain, remainder taken from reference TRBV11-2 and TRBJ2-4, is EAGVAQSPRYKIIEKRQSVAFWCNPISGHATLYWYQQILGQGPKLLIQFQNNGVVDDSQLPKDRFSAERLKGVDSTLKIQPAKLEDSAVYLCASSFRGMAKNIQYFGAGTRLSVL.

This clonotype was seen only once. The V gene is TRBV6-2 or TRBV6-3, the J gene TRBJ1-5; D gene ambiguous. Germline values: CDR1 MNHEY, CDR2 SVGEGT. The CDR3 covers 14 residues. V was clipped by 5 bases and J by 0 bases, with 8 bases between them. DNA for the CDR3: TGTGCCAGCAGTCACCCAAATAGCAATCAGCCCCAGCATTTT. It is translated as CASSHPNSNQPQHF.

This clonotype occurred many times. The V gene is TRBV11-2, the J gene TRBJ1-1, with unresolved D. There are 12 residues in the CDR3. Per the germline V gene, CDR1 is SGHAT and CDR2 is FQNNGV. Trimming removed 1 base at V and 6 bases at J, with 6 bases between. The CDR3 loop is CASSLAGPEAFF. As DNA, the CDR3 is TGTGCCAGCAGCTTAGCGGGTCCTGAAGCTTTCTTT.

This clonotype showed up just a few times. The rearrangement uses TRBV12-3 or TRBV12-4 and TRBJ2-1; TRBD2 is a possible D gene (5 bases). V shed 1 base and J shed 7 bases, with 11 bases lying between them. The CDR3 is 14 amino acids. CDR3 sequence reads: CASSLGLAWNEQFF. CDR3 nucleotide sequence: TGTGCCAGCAGTTTAGGGCTAGCATGGAATGAGCAGTTCTTC.

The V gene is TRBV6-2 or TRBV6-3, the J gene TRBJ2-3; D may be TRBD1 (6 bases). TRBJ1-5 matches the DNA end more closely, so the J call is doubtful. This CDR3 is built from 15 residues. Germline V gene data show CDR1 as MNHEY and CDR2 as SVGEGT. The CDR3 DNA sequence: TGTGCCAGCAGCTCGGTGGGCAGGGGCACAGATACGCAGCATTTT. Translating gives CASSSVGRGTDTQHF.